The 12 T cell receptor beta chains in this list originate from one sample, sequenced in a study of blood T cell repertoires in COVID-19. Sequencing was performed with immunoSEQ multiplex PCR; in TCRdb, only in-frame clones are kept and a portion is missing. Of around 270,000 clones listed, around 83% are singletons. The sequenced sample consisted of peripheral blood. These receptors originate from a woman in her 40s who had recovered from COVID-19.

The chain joins TRBV4-1 to TRBJ1-2; tentatively, D is TRBD1 (5 bases). Trimming shortened V by 0 bases and J by 4 bases, and 18 bases separated the two germline ends. The CDR3 contains 17 residues. CDR1 MGHRA and CDR2 YSYEKL come from the germline V gene. Here the CDR3 DNA reads TGCGCCAGCAGCCAAGACCTCGCGCAGGGAGGCGCCTATGGCTACACCTTC. Translated, it gives CASSQDLAQGGAYGYTF.

V and J are TRBV6-6 and TRBJ2-7; 10 bases fit TRBD1. In germline, CDR1 is MNHNY, CDR2 SVGAGI (reference sequence). Trimming took 6 bases from V and 0 from J; bases not matched to a gene: 2. The CDR3 loop spans 14 amino acids. The CDR3 coding sequence is TGTGCCAGCAGGACAGGGGGCGCCTCCTACGAGCAGTACTTC. Translating gives CASRTGGASYEQYF.

The rearrangement joins TRBV6-1 to TRBJ2-5; 8 bases are a match to TRBD2. Trimming took 1 base from V and 0 from J; bases not matched to a gene: 1. This CDR3 has 15 amino acids. Germline CDR1 MNHNS, CDR2 SASEGT. CDR3 residues: CASSEVAGNQETQYF. The CDR3, as DNA: TGTGCCAGCAGTGAAGTAGCGGGGAACCAAGAGACCCAGTACTTC.

The rearrangement links TRBV10-3 to TRBJ2-1; D might be TRBD1 (6 bases). Trimming took off 7 bases at V and 13 bases at J, with 20 bases between the two ends. The CDR3 spans 13 residues. Germline CDR1 and CDR2: ENHRY and SYGVKD. The CDR3: CAITVAKDRNQFF. The DNA of the CDR3 is TGTGCCATCACGGTAGCAAAAGACAGGAATCAGTTCTTC.

This rearrangement joins TRBV6-5 to TRBJ2-7; 7 nucleotides agree with TRBD2. Germline V gives CDR1 MNHEY, CDR2 SVGAGI. Losses at the gene ends were 8 bases for V and 2 bases for J; bases not matched to a gene: 6. CDR3 size: 13 residues. CDR3 DNA: TGTGCCAGCCGGACTGGGGGGGCCTACGAGCAGTACTTC. Its translation is CASRTGGAYEQYF.

The V gene is TRBV30, the J gene TRBJ1-1; D not certain. Between the trimmed V and J ends, which lost 5 bases and 0 bases, there was a span of 13 bases. Per germline, CDR1 GTSNPN and CDR2 SVGIG (reference sequence). The CDR3 has 14 residues. CDR3 region: CAWGRVLMNTEAFF. The CDR3 bases are TGTGCCTGGGGGAGGGTCCTCATGAACACTGAAGCTTTCTTT.

The table lists this clone with a count of one. The chain employs TRBV6-4 and TRBJ1-5, with D perhaps matching TRBD1 (5 bases). CDR3 length equals 15 residues. V lost 3 bases to trimming and J lost 4 bases, with 13 bases between them. CDR1 and CDR2 (germline): MRHNA, SNTAGT. CDR3 amino acids: CASSEQGLENQPQHF. CDR3 DNA sequence: TGTGCCAGCAGTGAGCAGGGCCTCGAAAATCAGCCCCAGCATTTT.

The J gene is TRBJ1-3, the V gene TRBV28, with D unresolved. Germline V gene data show CDR1 as MDHEN and CDR2 as SYDVKM. V was pared by 4 bases and J by 3 bases, with 10 bases between. This CDR3 region has 14 residues. The CDR3 protein is CASSSARGGNTIYF. The CDR3 nucleotides read TGTGCCAGCAGTTCCGCCCGGGGTGGAAACACCATATATTTT. The entire variable domain, with the rest obtained from reference TRBV28 and TRBJ1-3, is as follows: DVKVTQSSRYLVKRTGEKVFLECVQDMDHENMFWYRQDPGLGLRLIYFSYDVKMKEKGDIPEGYSVSREKKERFSLILESASTNQTSMYLCASSSARGGNTIYFGEGSWLTVV.

The chain carries TRBV5-1 and TRBJ2-7, with 8 positions matching TRBD1. CDR3 length equals 13 residues. Germline CDR1 SGHRS, CDR2 YFSETQ. J lost 5 bases, V lost 5 bases, and 6 bases had no gene match. The CDR3 loop reads CASRQRTGNEQYF. The CDR3 DNA sequence: TGCGCCAGCAGGCAGAGGACAGGGAACGAGCAGTACTTC.

CDR3 loop: CASTTGTSSYNEQFF. The CDR3 DNA reads TGTGCCAGCACCACCGGGACTAGTTCCTACAATGAGCAGTTCTTC. J is TRBJ2-1 and V is TRBV9, with 8 bases fitting TRBD2. The V gene's germline CDR1 is SGDLS and CDR2 YYNGEE. Trimming at V came to 6 bases and at J to 1 base, leaving 6 bases not matched to a gene. The CDR3 contains 15 residues.

This chain uses TRBV2 with TRBJ2-1; no clear D gene. This CDR3 has 15 amino acids. Germline loops: CDR1 SNHLY, CDR2 FYNNEI. The V end was cut by 5 bases, the J end by 0 bases, with 11 bases between. CDR3 residues: CASSRDLSSYNEQFF. The CDR3 region has the DNA TGTGCCAGCAGTAGAGACTTGAGCTCCTACAATGAGCAGTTCTTC. Using reference TRBV2 and TRBJ2-1 for the parts outside the CDR3, the full variable domain is EPEVTQTPSHQVTQMGQEVILRCVPISNHLYFYWYRQILGQKVEFLVSFYNNEISEKSEIFDDQFSVERPDGSNFTLKIRSTKLEDSAMYFCASSRDLSSYNEQFFGPGTRLTVL.

On this clone: This specimen includes other DNA sequences encoding the same CDR3. The V call is TRBV28, the J call TRBJ1-2; 7 bases align to TRBD1. This CDR3 is 13 amino acids long. Germline V gene data show CDR1 as MDHEN and CDR2 as SYDVKM. V trimming: 6 bases; J trimming: 4 bases; junction bases outside the gene matches: 5. The CDR3 nucleotides are TGTGCCAGCAGCCTAGACAGGGCCTATGGCTACACCTTC. It encodes CASSLDRAYGYTF.